This TCR beta chain was obtained from a study of PD-L1 blockade in urothelial cancer. The wider study: Blood-derived samples held a median approximately 140,000 T cells.

Into every PCR, synthetic TCR analog templates were spiked. Sequencing was performed with immunoSEQ multiplex PCR; in TCRdb, only in-frame clones are kept and a portion is missing. The profile shows 65,000 to 90,000 clones, 80% to 85% of them singletons. The time point here: pretreatment peripheral blood. Patients' urothelial carcinoma was locally advanced or metastatic. V was pared by 1 base and J by 5 bases, with 12 bases between. The CDR3 runs 15 residues. Germline-derived CDR1 and CDR2 are LNHDA and SQIVND (reference sequence). The sequence was obtained from a woman aged 65 to 85 with urothelial cancer. The input for sequencing was PBMCs, taken around atezolizumab (anti-PD-L1) treatment. This chain joins TRBV19 and TRBJ2-1, with D perhaps TRBD1 (5 bases). Written as DNA, the CDR3 is TGTGCCAGTAGTATAGTTGGGGCGGAACACAATGAGCAGTTCTTC. Translation gives CASSIVGAEHNEQFF. The variable domain in full, with the rest retrieved from reference TRBV19 and TRBJ2-1, is DGGITQSPKYLFRKEGQNVTLSCEQNLNHDAMYWYRQDPGQGLRLIYYSQIVNDFQKGDIAEGYSVSREKKESFPLTVTSAQKNPTAFYLCASSIVGAEHNEQFFGPGTRLTVL.